This T cell receptor beta chain was captured by sequencing in a study of cytomegalovirus exposure and HLA in healthy donors. CDR1 and CDR2 from the germline V gene are MNHEY and SMNVEV (reference sequence). This CDR3 contains 15 residues. With V trimmed by 4 bases and J by 6 bases, 7 bases remained unmatched. Use of 60 Vbeta and 13 Jbeta primers characterized the PCR. TCRdb's table, derived via immunoSEQ multiplex PCR, lists solely in-frame clones and lacks some. The sample lists fewer than 100,000 clones, approximately 78% occurring once. Notes on the study in general: Among TCR beta chains of equal frequency, HLA-associated ones were more clonally expanded in a later analysis. The study found most TCR sequences rare, yet found some public TCRs in many donors.

Of note for this clone: Its antigen is undetermined.

The V and J genes are TRBV27 and TRBJ2-7, with TRBD2 matching over 12 bases. Source material: PBMCs. This sequence was found in a male donor in good health and CMV-seropositive. DNA for the CDR3: TGTGCCAGCAGTTCTCGACTAGCGGGAGCGGGCGAGCAGTACTTC. It encodes CASSSRLAGAGEQYF.